The following is a TCR beta chain sequence with its context. Its antigen is currently unknown. V lost 0 bases, J lost 3 bases, and 9 bases lay in between. The CDR3 has 14 amino acids. The germline CDR1 and CDR2 sequences are SGHNT and YYREEE (reference sequence). The PCR used 60 Vbeta and 13 Jbeta primers. In the authors' methods: Roughly 83 million unique TCR beta chains, around 10 million of them shared, were counted by a later analysis. Profiled with immunoSEQ multiplex PCR; TCRdb holds only in-frame clones, not every one. V, J and clone size reflect that table, while D and trimming were determined from the DNA. The sample shows roughly 160,000 clones, around 85% of them seen only once. The record originates from a study of cytomegalovirus exposure and HLA in healthy donors. Overall study context: Prior work identified roughly 120 million unique TCR beta sequences in 150 million to 200 million T cells. Study-wide findings and caveats: Donor immune exposure was known only as CMV serostatus. Previous analysis showed most TCR beta V segments were productive about 87% or about 30% of the time.

The chain recombines TRBV5-4 with TRBJ2-5, with D possibly matching TRBD2 (6 bases). The TCR sequence derives from a man aged 18 to 29 in good health and CMV-seropositive. Sequenced: PBMCs. The CDR3 nucleotides are TGTGCCAGCAGCTTGGGAGGCGGGGAAGAGACCCAGTACTTC. Translated: CASSLGGGEETQYF. Together with reference TRBV5-4 and TRBJ2-5, the CDR3 gives the full variable domain: ETGVTQSPTHLIKTRGQQVTLRCSSQSGHNTVSWYQQALGQGPQFIFQYYREEENGRGNFPPRFSGLQFPNYSSELNVNALELDDSALYLCASSLGGGEETQYFGPGTRLLVL.